This T cell receptor beta chain emerged from a study of blood T cell repertoires in COVID-19. Produced via immunoSEQ multiplex PCR; TCRdb's table is partial and in-frame only. The sample holds over 70,000 clones, about 79% seen once. The V gene's germline CDR1 is SGDLS and CDR2 YYNGEE. The CDR3 has 17 amino acids. V was pared by 4 bases and J by 1 base, with 13 bases of the junction left unmatched. Source material: peripheral blood. This chain joins TRBV9 and TRBJ2-5; 7 bases map to TRBD2. This clonotype was obtained from a woman aged 60 to 75 with acute or convalescent COVID-19. CDR3 in DNA: TGTGCCAGCAGCATCGGCCCGGGAGGTCGGGGCCAAGAGACCCAGTACTTC. Translating it yields CASSIGPGGRGQETQYF.